Following are 29 T cell receptor beta chains from one sample sequenced in a study of lymphopenia after photon versus proton radiotherapy. Profiled with immunoSEQ multiplex PCR; TCRdb holds only in-frame clones, not every one. The sample yields tens of thousands of clones, 82% seen once. The sample was peripheral blood, taken from a patient treated with proton-based radiotherapy. The source of these receptors is a woman in her 70s with pancreatic cancer.

J is TRBJ2-2 and V is TRBV5-1; D uncertain. The CDR3 is 18 amino acids. Germline V gives CDR1 SGHRS, CDR2 YFSETQ. Trimming left V 4 bases short and J 9 bases short, with 28 bases between. The CDR3 DNA is TGCGCCAGCAGCCTCGGATCTGTGGGTAATCGCTTTTCCCGGGAGCTGTTTTTT. It is translated as CASSLGSVGNRFSRELFF.

The chain combines TRBV21-1 with TRBJ2-1; the table calls TRBD1, which could not be checked here. TRBV21-1 is tagged as a pseudogene. The CDR3 sequence is 19 residues long. As DNA, the CDR3 is TGTGCCAGCAGCAATTCTATACAGGGGAGGTCATATCCTTACAATGAGCAGTTCTTC. It codes for CASSNSIQGRSYPYNEQFF.

This chain uses TRBV19 with TRBJ1-1; D is unresolved. Trimming stripped 7 bases from V and 8 bases from J, with 20 bases between. Germline V gene data show CDR1 as LNHDA and CDR2 as SQIVND (reference sequence). There are 14 residues in the CDR3. The CDR3 coding sequence is TGTGCCAGTATCCCCCGCGACCTACCTTTGGAAGCTTTCTTT. Protein product: CASIPRDLPLEAFF.

This clone came up a few times. The V gene is TRBV18, the J gene TRBJ1-3; D is uncertain. The CDR3 runs 17 residues. Germline V gives CDR1 KGHSH, CDR2 LQKENI. Trimming stripped 1 base from V and 0 bases from J, with 13 bases between. The CDR3 region has the DNA TGTGCCAGCTCACCACGAATGGGCGGAACCTCTGGAAACACCATATATTTT. It translates to CASSPRMGGTSGNTIYF.

The V gene is TRBV4-3, the J gene TRBJ1-2, with a tentative D call TRBD1 (5 bases). The CDR3 is made up of 16 amino acids. Trimming stripped 2 bases from V and 2 bases from J, with 15 bases between. The V gene's germline CDR1 is LGHNA and CDR2 YSLEER. The CDR3 loop reads CASSQMAGQGNYGYTF. The DNA for the CDR3 is TGCGCCAGCAGCCAAATGGCGGGTCAGGGAAACTATGGCTACACCTTC.

The rearrangement joins TRBV10-3 to TRBJ2-2, with 8 bases aligning to TRBD1. In germline, CDR1 is ENHRY, CDR2 SYGVKD. The V segment lost 4 bases and the J segment 6 bases; nucleotides outside the gene matches: 1. The CDR3 has 13 amino acids. CDR3 sequence: CAISAGGPGELFF. In DNA, the CDR3 is TGTGCCATCAGTGCAGGGGGCCCCGGGGAGCTGTTTTTT.

The chain carries TRBV2 and TRBJ1-1; 8 nucleotides match TRBD1. CDR3 length equals 17 residues. CDR1 and CDR2 from the germline V gene are SNHLY and FYNNEI. V lost 4 bases, J lost 1 base, and 11 bases stayed unmatched. The CDR3: CASSGQGAKGENTEAFF. CDR3 DNA: TGTGCCAGCAGTGGTCAGGGGGCAAAAGGGGAGAACACTGAAGCTTTCTTT.

This clone was recorded a few times. J is TRBJ2-2 and V is TRBV7-3; no clear D gene. There are 15 residues in the CDR3. V was pared by 5 bases and J by 0 bases, with 10 bases between. The germline V gene encodes CDR1 SGHTA and CDR2 FQGTGA. CDR3 sequence: CASSPVQTNTGELFF. The CDR3 region has the DNA TGTGCCAGCAGCCCGGTTCAGACGAACACCGGGGAGCTGTTTTTT.

CDR3 DNA sequence: TGCGCCAGCAGCCGGGGCGGGGGCGGTGAAGCTAACTATGGCTACACCTTC. Its protein is CASSRGGGGEANYGYTF. This chain uses TRBV4-3 with TRBJ1-2; maybe TRBD1 (6 bases). V was cut by 4 bases and J by 0 bases, with 18 bases left in between. This CDR3 has 17 residues. CDR1 and CDR2 (germline): LGHNA, YSLEER.

The chain joins TRBV6-6 to TRBJ1-3, with D perhaps matching TRBD1 (5 bases). The germline V gene encodes CDR1 MNHNY and CDR2 SVGAGI (reference sequence). V lost 2 bases, J lost 0 bases, and 11 bases lay in between. The CDR3 covers 16 residues. The CDR3 reads CASSYAGAASGNTIYF. Here the CDR3 DNA reads TGTGCCAGCAGTTACGCTGGGGCAGCCTCTGGAAACACCATATATTTT.

CDR3 loop: CASSLAGGVLNEQYF. DNA of the CDR3: TGTGCCAGCAGTTTGGCGGGGGGAGTGCTAAACGAGCAGTACTTC. The chain employs TRBV27 and TRBJ2-7; 8 positions match TRBD2. The length of the CDR3 is 15 residues. Germline V gives CDR1 MNHEY, CDR2 SMNVEV (reference sequence). With V trimmed by 3 bases and J by 5 bases, 9 bases remained unmatched.

The rearrangement uses TRBV29-1 and TRBJ2-3; 7 bases map to TRBD1. The CDR3 sequence is 13 residues long. CDR1 and CDR2 from the germline V gene are SQVTM and ANQGSEA. J gave up 3 bases and V 5 bases, and 5 bases lay outside the gene matches. CDR3 residues: CSVLDRTTDTQYF. DNA for the CDR3: TGCAGCGTTTTGGACAGGACAACAGATACGCAGTATTTT.

The chain is built from TRBV10-2 and TRBJ2-7; 10 bases are a match to TRBD2. This CDR3 comprises 15 residues. V shed 4 bases and J 1 base; nucleotides not matched to a gene: 4. The germline V gene encodes CDR1 WSHSY and CDR2 SAAADI. CDR3 bases: TGCGCCAGCAGTGTGCTAGCGGGAGCTTCCTACGAGCAGTACTTC. Residues: CASSVLAGASYEQYF.

The chain uses TRBV5-1 and TRBJ2-2; perhaps TRBD2 as D (5 bases). Trimming removed 0 bases from V and 5 bases from J, with 8 bases in between. CDR1 is SGHRS, CDR2 YFSETQ, per germline. CDR3 length: 14 amino acids. The CDR3 DNA is TGCGCCAGCAGCTTGGGGGAGAAGACCGGGGAGCTGTTTTTT. Its protein product is CASSLGEKTGELFF.

The V call is TRBV6-8, the J call TRBJ1-1, with TRBD1 matching 11 bases. With 6 bases clipped from V and 7 bases from J, the junction kept 13 bases outside the gene matches. This CDR3 spans 16 amino acids. Germline CDR1 is MNHGY and CDR2 is SAAAGT. The CDR3 DNA sequence: TGTGCCAGCAGAAAGATGCCGGGACAGGGGGAACTTGAAGCTTTCTTT. Encoded protein: CASRKMPGQGELEAFF.

CDR3 DNA sequence: TGCGCCAGCAGCTCCGGACAGGGGCCTGGCTACACCTTC. Residues: CASSSGQGPGYTF. This chain links TRBV5-1 with TRBJ1-2, with 9 bases identical to TRBD1. In germline, CDR1 is SGHRS, CDR2 YFSETQ. The junction had 4 bases not matched to a gene; V was cut back by 3 bases and J by 7 bases. The CDR3 covers 13 residues.

This chain joins TRBV27 and TRBJ1-2; D not certain. Germline V gene lookup returns CDR1 MNHEY and CDR2 SMNVEV (reference sequence). V dropped 6 bases and J dropped 0 bases, with 20 bases sitting between them. The CDR3 is 17 residues long. The CDR3 reads CASRGSSLSESNYGYTF. The CDR3 bases are TGTGCCAGCAGGGGGTCGTCTCTTTCCGAATCTAACTATGGCTACACCTTC.

The chain is built from TRBV7-2 and TRBJ2-7, with 9 bases identical to TRBD1. The CDR3 contains 15 residues. Germline CDR1 is SGHTA and CDR2 is FQGNSA. Trimming at V came to 5 bases and at J to 1 base, leaving 6 bases not matched to a gene. The CDR3 protein is CASSRTGGASYEQYF. The CDR3 DNA reads as TGTGCCAGCAGCCGTACAGGGGGCGCGTCCTACGAGCAGTACTTC.

Only a few counts were recorded for this clone. The chain couples TRBV7-6 to TRBJ2-5; no firm D call. Between the trimmed V and J ends, which lost 6 bases and 10 bases, there was a span of 15 bases. Germline loops: CDR1 SGHVS, CDR2 FNYEAQ. The length of the CDR3 is 12 residues. The chain's CDR3 is CASRGSAVVQYF. The CDR3 bases are TGTGCCAGCAGGGGGTCGGCTGTGGTCCAGTACTTC.

The V and J genes are TRBV4-2 and TRBJ1-2; no clear D gene. The CDR3 covers 13 residues. Trimming took off 0 bases at V and 8 bases at J, with 10 bases between the two ends. Germline values: CDR1 LGHNA, CDR2 YNFKEQ. The CDR3 protein is CASSQDGGIGYTF. The CDR3 region has the DNA TGTGCCAGCAGCCAAGATGGTGGGATCGGCTACACCTTC.

The chain is built from TRBV29-1 and TRBJ1-2; no definite D call. The length of the CDR3 is 10 residues. Germline-derived CDR1 and CDR2 are SQVTM and ANQGSEA. V was clipped by 3 bases and J by 8 bases, with 7 bases between them. CDR3 in DNA: TGCAGCGTTGAGCATAGAGGCTACACCTTC. It is translated as CSVEHRGYTF.

The chain uses TRBV19 and TRBJ2-3, with 7 bases lining up with TRBD2. Per the germline V gene, CDR1 is LNHDA and CDR2 is SQIVND (reference sequence). V was clipped by 10 bases and J by 3 bases; unmatched bases: 7. CDR3 length: 13 residues. DNA for the CDR3: TGTGCCACCCGGGACTATTTAACAGATACGCAGTATTTT. It yields the protein CATRDYLTDTQYF.

The chain employs TRBV5-8 and TRBJ2-7, with a tentative D call TRBD2 (6 bases). The length of the CDR3 is 13 residues. Trimming took 4 bases from V and 7 from J, leaving 15 bases between them. Germline V gene lookup returns CDR1 SGHTS and CDR2 YDEGEE. CDR3 loop: CASSRLVGREQYF. The CDR3 nucleotides read TGTGCCAGCAGCCGACTAGTAGGGCGAGAGCAGTACTTC.

J is TRBJ1-3 and V is TRBV9; unclear D gene. Trimming took 4 bases from V and 1 from J, leaving 9 bases between them. Germline V gives CDR1 SGDLS, CDR2 YYNGEE. The CDR3 runs to 14 residues. The CDR3 nucleotides read TGTGCCAGCAGCCCCCAGAGTTCTGGAAACACCATATATTTT. Its translation: CASSPQSSGNTIYF.

This sequence joins TRBV7-8 and TRBJ2-1, with 8 positions matching TRBD2. J was trimmed by 8 bases and V by 5 bases; bases with no gene match: 8. Germline V gene sequence: CDR1 SGHVS, CDR2 FQNEAQ. The length of the CDR3 is 14 residues. CDR3 coding DNA: TGTGCCAGCAGCCCTCAAGCGGGAGTCCATGAGCAGTTCTTC. This translates into CASSPQAGVHEQFF.

About this clone itself: Other nucleotide sequences from this sample produce the same CDR3. The gene calls are TRBV11-2 and TRBJ1-2; D unresolved. V lost 4 bases, J lost 4 bases, and 16 bases lay in between. CDR1 is SGHAT, CDR2 FQNNGV, per germline. The CDR3 runs 15 residues. CDR3 nucleotides: TGTGCCAGCAGCTCGATTTCCCGGACGGTCTATGGCTACACCTTC. Translation: CASSSISRTVYGYTF.

J is TRBJ2-5 and V is TRBV7-9; the D gene is possibly TRBD2 (5 bases). Germline V gene sequence: CDR1 SEHNR, CDR2 FQNEAQ (reference sequence). CDR3 size: 14 residues. V shed 7 bases and J shed 2 bases, with 14 bases lying between them. CDR3 in amino acids: CASIVGAGQETQYF. The DNA of the CDR3 is TGTGCCAGCATTGTGGGTGCGGGTCAAGAGACCCAGTACTTC.

This chain connects TRBV28 to TRBJ2-7; 7 bases fit TRBD1. J gave up 0 bases and V 5 bases, and 10 bases lay outside the gene matches. Germline assignment: CDR1 MDHEN and CDR2 SYDVKM. The CDR3 runs to 16 residues. The CDR3 bases are TGTGCCAGCAGTCGTCGAAGGACAGGTTTCTCCTACGAGCAGTACTTC. Protein product: CASSRRRTGFSYEQYF. The full variable domain, completed using reference TRBV28 and TRBJ2-7, is DVKVTQSSRYLVKRTGEKVFLECVQDMDHENMFWYRQDPGLGLRLIYFSYDVKMKEKGDIPEGYSVSREKKERFSLILESASTNQTSMYLCASSRRRTGFSYEQYFGPGTRLTVT.

This clone turned up a few times. This chain joins TRBV11-2 and TRBJ2-5; TRBD2 aligns across 11 bases. Per the germline V gene, CDR1 is SGHAT and CDR2 is FQNNGV. This CDR3 has 15 residues. V lost 4 bases, J lost 5 bases, and 6 bases stayed unmatched. The CDR3 nucleotides read TGTGCCAGCAGCTCTCGGACTAGCGGGCTGGAGACCCAGTACTTC. It translates to CASSSRTSGLETQYF.